One sample yielded the 32 T cell receptor beta chains listed below, sequenced in a study of OX40 agonist ivuxolimab in advanced cancers. Assay used: immunoSEQ multiplex PCR; TCRdb lists only in-frame clones, some missing. The sample has about 93,000 clones, 90% to 95% seen once. The material sequenced was CD4+ or CD8+ T cells sorted from blood, taken in a trial of the OX40 agonist ivuxolimab. Receptors originate from an adult with an advanced solid tumor such as melanoma, head and neck, liver or kidney cancer.

This chain joins TRBV30 and TRBJ2-1, with TRBD2 matching over 10 bases. Germline V gene sequence: CDR1 GTSNPN, CDR2 SVGIG (reference sequence). Trimming cost V 4 bases and J 10 bases; bases outside gene matches: 4. The CDR3 runs to 12 residues. The chain's CDR3 is CAWNRAGGEQFF. The CDR3 coding sequence is TGTGCCTGGAATAGAGCGGGGGGGGAGCAGTTCTTC.

The chain joins TRBV30 to TRBJ1-4; no definite D call. The V gene lost 4 bases and the J gene lost 3 bases, with 12 bases spanning the gap. Germline V CDR1 and CDR2: GTSNPN, SVGIG (reference sequence). The CDR3 contains 14 residues. CDR3 loop: CAWTREGSNEKLFF. CDR3 sequence (DNA): TGTGCCTGGACTAGGGAGGGATCTAATGAAAAACTGTTTTTT.

About this clone: This specimen includes other DNA sequences encoding the same CDR3. The rearrangement links TRBV5-1 to TRBJ1-2, with D perhaps matching TRBD1 (5 bases). V was pared by 1 base and J by 0 bases, with 7 bases between. CDR3 length: 14 residues. Germline assignment: CDR1 SGHRS and CDR2 YFSETQ. The CDR3 sequence is CASSLRTTNYGYTF. The CDR3 DNA is TGCGCCAGCAGCTTGCGGACAACTAACTATGGCTACACCTTC.

This chain links TRBV9 with TRBJ1-1; 8 bases agree with TRBD1. Germline V lookup: CDR1 SGDLS, CDR2 YYNGEE. V lost 0 bases to trimming and J lost 1 base; unmatched junction nucleotides: 5. The CDR3 contains 16 residues. The CDR3 loop is CASSVGLGQGNTEAFF. In DNA form, the CDR3 reads TGTGCCAGCAGCGTAGGTCTAGGACAGGGGAACACTGAAGCTTTCTTT.

The chain is built from TRBV2 and TRBJ2-7, with D possibly being TRBD2 (6 bases). The CDR3 runs 15 residues. Looked up from germline, CDR1 is SNHLY and CDR2 is FYNNEI. The V and J ends lost 9 bases and 9 bases respectively, with 27 bases between them. In nucleotides, the CDR3 is TGTGCCAGTAGAGTGACCCCTAGCGCCATTATCGGGCAGTACTTC. Translating gives CASRVTPSAIIGQYF.

The chain uses TRBV18 and TRBJ1-1, with a tentative D call TRBD1 (5 bases). Germline CDR1 is KGHSH and CDR2 is LQKENI. V lost 9 bases to trimming and J lost 4 bases, with 18 bases between them. The CDR3 has 14 amino acids. The CDR3 nucleotides are TGTGCCAGTCATCTCGACCTCCAGGGCACTGAAGCTTTCTTT. This translates into CASHLDLQGTEAFF.

The chain employs TRBV11-3 and TRBJ2-1, with a tentative D call TRBD1 (6 bases). The V gene lost 3 bases and the J gene lost 10 bases, with 16 bases spanning the gap. Per the germline V gene, CDR1 is SGHNT and CDR2 is YENEEA. This CDR3 is 14 amino acids long. The DNA for the CDR3 is TGTGCCAGCAGCTTCCCAGGGGTTAGTCGGGAGCAGTTCTTC. Its translation: CASSFPGVSREQFF.

The rearrangement uses TRBV4-2 and TRBJ1-6, with D uncertain. The CDR3 length is 15 residues. With 1 base removed from V and 5 bases from J, the gap between germline ends came to 9 bases. The germline V gene has CDR1 LGHNA and CDR2 YNFKEQ. The CDR3 loop is CASSQVGFNNSPLHF. CDR3 in DNA: TGTGCCAGCAGCCAAGTGGGATTCAATAATTCACCCCTCCACTTT.

A word on this clone: Germline and junction disagree at one end, which may indicate a read error. V usage is TRBV29-1 and J usage is TRBJ2-5, with a tentative D call TRBD1 (5 bases). This CDR3 spans 13 amino acids. CDR1 is SQVTM, CDR2 ANQGSEA, per germline. In DNA, the CDR3 is TGCAGCGTGGCGGACACCAACCAGGAGACCCAGTACTTC. Protein: CSVADTNQETQYF.

The chain has TRBV30 and TRBJ2-2, with D tentatively TRBD2 (6 bases). Germline lookup yields CDR1 GTSNPN and CDR2 SVGIG (reference sequence). The CDR3 has 14 amino acids. V was shortened by 4 bases and J by 4 bases, with 13 bases between the two germline ends. CDR3 sequence (DNA): TGTGCCTGGATTCGGGGGACTCGCACCGGGGAGCTGTTTTTT. Encoded protein: CAWIRGTRTGELFF.

This clone occurred once. The V gene is TRBV11-3, the J gene TRBJ2-7; 7 bases agree with TRBD2. There are 19 residues in the CDR3. Germline values: CDR1 SGHNT, CDR2 YENEEA. The trim removed 3 bases at V and 2 bases at J, leaving 19 bases unmatched. CDR3 protein: CASSFVARGSGPRPYEQYF. The CDR3 DNA reads TGTGCCAGCAGCTTTGTTGCGCGGGGGTCAGGGCCCCGTCCCTACGAGCAGTACTTC.

The chain links TRBV5-6 to TRBJ2-5; 11 bases line up with TRBD2. The V and J ends lost 3 bases and 7 bases, in that order; junction bases with no gene match: 11. Germline V gene lookup returns CDR1 SGHDT and CDR2 YYEEEE. CDR3 size: 16 residues. CDR3 residues: CASSSPGLAAVGTQYF. DNA for the CDR3: TGTGCCAGCAGCTCCCCGGGACTAGCGGCCGTTGGGACCCAGTACTTC.

V and J are TRBV18 and TRBJ1-1; D gene uncertain. The germline CDR1 and CDR2 sequences are KGHSH and LQKENI. This CDR3 is 13 amino acids long. V lost 3 bases and J 6 bases, leaving 11 bases between the germline ends. The DNA of the CDR3 is TGTGCCAGCTCACCGCAGTCTTACGCTGAAGCTTTCTTT. Protein product: CASSPQSYAEAFF. The entire variable domain, with the rest obtained from reference TRBV18 and TRBJ1-1, is as follows: NAGVMQNPRHLVRRRGQEARLRCSPMKGHSHVYWYRQLPEEGLKFMVYLQKENIIDESGMPKERFSAEFPKEGPSILRIQQVVRGDSAAYFCASSPQSYAEAFFGQGTRLTVV.

The genes are TRBV19 and TRBJ1-1; possible D gene TRBD1, 5 bases. This CDR3 region has 14 residues. The V end was cut by 7 bases, the J end by 4 bases, with 16 bases between. Germline V gene lookup returns CDR1 LNHDA and CDR2 SQIVND (reference sequence). CDR3 sequence (DNA): TGTGCCAGTATCGGGGGACGGTCTGGCACTGAAGCTTTCTTT. Amino acids: CASIGGRSGTEAFF.

The genes are TRBV9 and TRBJ1-6, with D hard to call. The CDR3 extends over 15 amino acids. In germline, CDR1 is SGDLS, CDR2 YYNGEE. Deletions cut 4 bases from V and 3 bases from J, with 11 bases between. The CDR3 region is CASSPHLDYNSPLHF. In DNA form, the CDR3 reads TGTGCCAGCAGCCCTCACCTGGACTATAATTCACCCCTCCACTTT.

This CDR3 reads CASSEGTTGYYGYTF. Written as DNA, the CDR3 is TGTGCCAGCTCTGAGGGCACTACAGGGTACTATGGCTACACCTTC. J is TRBJ1-2 and V is TRBV2, with D tentatively TRBD1 (6 bases). Per germline, CDR1 SNHLY and CDR2 FYNNEI. The V end was cut by 8 bases, the J end by 3 bases, with 19 bases between. The CDR3 totals 15 residues.

The chain is built from TRBV5-1 and TRBJ2-7, with 13 nucleotides matching TRBD2. The V gene's germline CDR1 is SGHRS and CDR2 YFSETQ. V lost 1 base, J lost 4 bases, and 11 bases stayed unmatched. The CDR3 loop spans 18 amino acids. CDR3 sequence: CASSLRRDSLAGGYEQYF. The CDR3 bases are TGCGCCAGCAGCTTGAGGAGGGACTCACTAGCGGGAGGGTACGAGCAGTACTTC.

The chain carries TRBV5-1 and TRBJ2-3, with 9 nucleotides matching TRBD2. CDR3 length equals 17 residues. Germline V CDR1 and CDR2: SGHRS, YFSETQ. The V segment lost 4 bases and the J segment 3 bases; nucleotides outside the gene matches: 12. CDR3 bases: TGCGCCAGCAGCGGCACCGGGACTAGCCTTCCTACAGATACGCAGTATTTT. Amino acid sequence: CASSGTGTSLPTDTQYF. The full variable domain, rest sourced from reference TRBV5-1 and TRBJ2-3, is KAGVTQTPRYLIKTRGQQVTLSCSPISGHRSVSWYQQTPGQGLQFLFEYFSETQRNKGNFPGRFSGRQFSNSRSEMNVSTLELGDSALYLCASSGTGTSLPTDTQYFGPGTRLTVL.

This chain connects TRBV5-1 to TRBJ2-7, with D possibly being TRBD1 (6 bases). CDR1 and CDR2 (germline): SGHRS, YFSETQ. V lost 0 bases to trimming and J lost 0 bases, with 10 bases between them. The CDR3 spans 15 residues. CDR3 coding DNA: TGCGCCAGCAGCTTGGGACAGGCCCTCTCCTACGAGCAGTACTTC. It codes for CASSLGQALSYEQYF.

The V gene is TRBV19, the J gene TRBJ2-7; 7 bases are shared with TRBD2. J was trimmed by 0 bases and V by 5 bases; bases with no gene match: 7. The germline V gene encodes CDR1 LNHDA and CDR2 SQIVND (reference sequence). The CDR3 spans 15 residues. For the CDR3, the DNA is TGTGCCAGTAGTGCTATAGCGGGCAGCTCCTACGAGCAGTACTTC. It yields the protein CASSAIAGSSYEQYF.

The rearrangement links TRBV5-4 to TRBJ2-4; D ambiguous. V gave up 4 bases and J gave up 8 bases, with 16 bases separating them. The CDR3 contains 14 residues. Germline V gives CDR1 SGHNT, CDR2 YYREEE (reference sequence). CDR3 loop: CASSQGFSSDIQYF. CDR3 in DNA: TGTGCCAGCAGCCAAGGTTTTTCTTCGGACATTCAGTACTTC.

This clone was picked up one time. J is TRBJ1-4 and V is TRBV5-1; D ambiguous. Germline V gene data show CDR1 as SGHRS and CDR2 as YFSETQ. The CDR3 is 15 amino acids. The ends were cut back, 4 bases at V and 6 bases at J, with 16 bases in the middle. CDR3 sequence (DNA): TGCGCCAGCAGCATGGACGGACCAGGCTATGAAAAACTGTTTTTT. As protein: CASSMDGPGYEKLFF.

CDR3 sequence: CASSFIHEQYF. The CDR3, as DNA: TGTGCCAGCAGCTTCATACACGAGCAGTACTTC. V usage is TRBV7-2 and J usage is TRBJ2-7; D gene unclear. Germline lookup yields CDR1 SGHTA and CDR2 FQGNSA. Deletions cut 3 bases from V and 5 bases from J, with 5 bases between. This CDR3 is built from 11 residues.

The V and J genes are TRBV6-5 and TRBJ2-3; 8 bases are a match to TRBD1. This CDR3 comprises 14 residues. The V gene end was trimmed by 6 bases and the J gene end by 3 bases; junction bases not matched to a gene: 5. Germline CDR1 MNHEY, CDR2 SVGAGI. DNA of the CDR3: TGTGCCAGCAGAAGACAGGGGCGGACAGATACGCAGTATTTT. Amino acid sequence: CASRRQGRTDTQYF.

This clone was counted once. The CDR3 spells CASSQGLGQFF. The CDR3 region has the DNA TGTGCCAGCAGTCAGGGACTAGGGCAGTTCTTC. The chain uses TRBV7-9 and TRBJ2-1; 8 positions match TRBD2. The V and J ends lost 6 bases and 12 bases, in that order; junction bases with no gene match: 4. Germline CDR1 and CDR2: SEHNR and FQNEAQ (reference sequence). The CDR3 has 11 residues.

The chain has TRBV27 and TRBJ2-3; TRBD1 matches 10 bases. Per the germline V gene, CDR1 is MNHEY and CDR2 is SMNVEV (reference sequence). This CDR3 spans 15 amino acids. Losses at the gene ends were 6 bases for V and 2 bases for J; bases not matched to a gene: 5. The CDR3: CASRDRGAITDTQYF. CDR3 nucleotide sequence: TGTGCCAGCAGGGACAGGGGGGCAATCACAGATACGCAGTATTTT.

The chain links TRBV9 to TRBJ2-7; 7 bases line up with TRBD2. This CDR3 spans 14 amino acids. Unmatched junction bases numbered 3, after V lost 3 bases and J lost 0 bases. Germline CDR1 and CDR2: SGDLS and YYNGEE. CDR3 nucleotide sequence: TGTGCCAGCAGCGGAGGGGAGGGCTCCTACGAGCAGTACTTC. This sequence encodes CASSGGEGSYEQYF.

The chain carries TRBV10-3 and TRBJ2-1; TRBD1 is a possible D gene (5 bases). Trimming left V 7 bases short and J 12 bases short, with 19 bases between. Per the germline V gene, CDR1 is ENHRY and CDR2 is SYGVKD. The length of the CDR3 is 13 residues. CDR3 loop: CAINSNGVTGQFF. The CDR3 DNA reads as TGTGCCATCAATTCGAATGGGGTCACAGGGCAGTTCTTC.

V usage is TRBV19 and J usage is TRBJ1-3; D is perhaps TRBD1 (5 bases). CDR1 and CDR2 (germline): LNHDA, SQIVND (reference sequence). CDR3 length equals 17 residues. Trimming took off 6 bases at V and 3 bases at J, with 21 bases between the two ends. CDR3 residues: CASRPGPGQGVGNTIYF. DNA of the CDR3: TGTGCCAGTAGGCCGGGACCGGGCCAAGGGGTTGGAAACACCATATATTTT.

This clone appeared a few times. V and J are TRBV5-1 and TRBJ2-7, with TRBD2 identical over 10 bases. From germline, CDR1 is SGHRS and CDR2 YFSETQ. V shed 2 bases and J 2 bases; nucleotides not matched to a gene: 7. The CDR3 sequence is 16 residues long. The CDR3 DNA reads TGCGCCAGCAGCTTTGGCCTAGCGGGGGCCACCTACGAGCAGTACTTC. The encoded protein is CASSFGLAGATYEQYF.

The gene calls are TRBV30 and TRBJ2-1; D perhaps matches TRBD1 (5 bases). The V gene lost 2 bases and the J gene lost 0 bases, with 11 bases spanning the gap. CDR1 GTSNPN and CDR2 SVGIG come from the germline V gene (reference sequence). The length of the CDR3 is 15 residues. The CDR3 DNA reads TGTGCCTGGAGTAAGACAGCAGTCTCCTACAATGAGCAGTTCTTC. Residues: CAWSKTAVSYNEQFF. The full variable domain, completed using reference TRBV30 and TRBJ2-1, is SQTIHQWPATLVQPVGSPLSLECTVEGTSNPNLYWYRQAAGRGLQLLFYSVGIGQISSEVPQNLSASRPQDRQFILSSKKLLLSDSGFYLCAWSKTAVSYNEQFFGPGTRLTVL.

This clone has more than one count but fewer than ten. The chain couples TRBV21-1 to TRBJ2-1; TRBD2, the D gene given by the table, was not confirmed from the DNA. TRBV21-1 constitutes a pseudogene. This CDR3 has 18 residues. This CDR3 is CASSKEPGLAGGRNEQFF. The DNA of the CDR3 is TGTGCCAGCAGCAAAGAGCCGGGACTAGCGGGGGGGCGGAATGAGCAGTTCTTC.